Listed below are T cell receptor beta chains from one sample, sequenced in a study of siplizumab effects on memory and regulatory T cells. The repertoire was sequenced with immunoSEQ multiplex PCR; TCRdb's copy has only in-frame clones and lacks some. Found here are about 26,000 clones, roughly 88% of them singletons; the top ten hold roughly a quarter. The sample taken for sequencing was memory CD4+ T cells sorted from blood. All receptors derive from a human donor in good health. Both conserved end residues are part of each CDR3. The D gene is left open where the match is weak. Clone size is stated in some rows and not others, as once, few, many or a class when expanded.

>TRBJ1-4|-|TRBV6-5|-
CASRRTPATNEKLFF
TGTGCCAGCAGACGAACACCAGCAACTAATGAAAAACTGTTTTTT
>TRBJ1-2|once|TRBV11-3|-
CASSPVGGPYGYTF
TGTGCCAGCAGCCCAGTTGGGGGTCCCTATGGCTACACCTTC
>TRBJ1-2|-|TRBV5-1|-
CASSLGGRTYGYTF
TGCGCCAGCAGCTTGGGGGGACGGACTTATGGCTACACCTTC
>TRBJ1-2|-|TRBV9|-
CASSSQTWGGSYTF
TGTGCCAGCAGCAGTCAAACCTGGGGCGGAAGCTACACCTTC
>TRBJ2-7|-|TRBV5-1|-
CASSPQPGYEQYF
TGCGCCAGCAGCCCTCAGCCGGGCTACGAGCAGTACTTC
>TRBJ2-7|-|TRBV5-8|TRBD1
CASSYRQGAYEQYF
TGTGCCAGCAGCTACCGACAGGGCGCCTACGAGCAGTACTTC
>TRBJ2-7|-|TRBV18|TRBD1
CASSPVAKGAGEQYF
TGTGCCAGCTCACCGGTTGCGAAGGGGGCAGGCGAGCAGTACTTC
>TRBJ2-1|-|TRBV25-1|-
CASSEDTLSYNEQFF
TGTGCCAGCAGTGAGGACACTCTCTCCTACAATGAGCAGTTCTTC
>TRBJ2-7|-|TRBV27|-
CASGLQGGSSYEQYF
TGTGCCAGCGGCCTACAGGGTGGGAGCTCCTACGAGCAGTACTTC
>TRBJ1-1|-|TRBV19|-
CASSMYRDTEAFF
TGTGCCAGTAGTATGTACAGGGACACTGAAGCTTTCTTT
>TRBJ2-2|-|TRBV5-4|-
CASSLERGELFF
TGTGCCAGCAGCTTGGAACGAGGGGAGCTGTTTTTT
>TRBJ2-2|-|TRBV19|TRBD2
CASRGSGTNIGELFF
TGTGCCAGTAGAGGGAGCGGGACGAACATCGGGGAGCTGTTTTTT